Listed below are T cell receptor beta chains from one sample, sequenced in a study of cytomegalovirus exposure and HLA in healthy donors. Assay: immunoSEQ multiplex PCR; the TCRdb copy retains only in-frame clones and omits some. The profile shows 100,000 to 150,000 clones, 74% of them singletons. Material for sequencing was PBMCs. Source of these receptors: a woman aged 45-65 years in good health and CMV-seropositive. CDR3s include the opening cysteine and the closing phenylalanine or tryptophan. D genes are given only for firm matches. Expanded clones get a size class; other rows say once, few or many, or leave the size out.

d_gene: .
j_gene: TRBJ1-3
v_gene: TRBV21-1
abundance: few
CDR3nt: TGTGCCAGCAGCAAAGTTTTCGCAGACTCTGGAAACACCATATATTTT
CDR3aa: CASSKVFADSGNTIYF

d_gene: TRBD1
j_gene: TRBJ1-6
v_gene: TRBV29-1
abundance: .
CDR3nt: TGCAGCGTTCTAATAAGCAGGACAGGACCGGGCTCCTATAATTCACCCCTCCACTTT
CDR3aa: CSVLISRTGPGSYNSPLHF

d_gene: TRBD1
j_gene: TRBJ1-6
v_gene: TRBV7-9
abundance: .
CDR3nt: TGTGCCAGCAGACAACCGAGACAGGGGATCGGATATTCACCCCTCCACTTT
CDR3aa: CASRQPRQGIGYSPLHF

d_gene: TRBD2
j_gene: TRBJ2-1
v_gene: TRBV10-3
abundance: .
CDR3nt: TGTGCCATCAGTGAGTCAGGCGGGGGGGCGGGGGAGCAGTTCTTC
CDR3aa: CAISESGGGAGEQFF

d_gene: TRBD2
j_gene: TRBJ2-2
v_gene: TRBV4-2
abundance: few
CDR3nt: TGTGCCAGCAGCCCTACAACCCTAGCGGCGAACACCGGGGAGCTGTTTTTT
CDR3aa: CASSPTTLAANTGELFF

d_gene: TRBD1
j_gene: TRBJ2-7
v_gene: TRBV7-9
abundance: .
CDR3nt: TGTGCCAGCAGCCTCAGACAGGGGAACTCCGGCGAGCAGTACTTC
CDR3aa: CASSLRQGNSGEQYF

d_gene: .
j_gene: TRBJ2-1
v_gene: TRBV7-9
abundance: few
CDR3nt: TGTGCCAGCATACCGGACAGAGCAAATGAGCAGTTCTTC
CDR3aa: CASIPDRANEQFF

d_gene: TRBD2
j_gene: TRBJ2-1
v_gene: TRBV10-2
abundance: .
CDR3nt: TGCGCCAGCAGCCGACTAGCGGGGAGCTCCTACAATGAGCAGTTCTTC
CDR3aa: CASSRLAGSSYNEQFF

d_gene: TRBD1
j_gene: TRBJ1-6
v_gene: TRBV7-9
abundance: few
CDR3nt: TGTGCCAGCAGCTTAGTCGGACAGGGGAATTCACCCCTCCACTTT
CDR3aa: CASSLVGQGNSPLHF

d_gene: TRBD2
j_gene: TRBJ2-3
v_gene: TRBV27
abundance: .
CDR3nt: TGTGCCAGCAGTTCACTACTAGCGGGGAACACAGATACGCAGTATTTT
CDR3aa: CASSSLLAGNTDTQYF

d_gene: .
j_gene: TRBJ1-5
v_gene: TRBV19
abundance: .
CDR3nt: TGTGCCAGTAGTATAGATCACGGGGAGGGTGGCCAGCCCCAGCATTTT
CDR3aa: CASSIDHGEGGQPQHF

d_gene: TRBD1
j_gene: TRBJ2-2
v_gene: TRBV18
abundance: once
CDR3nt: TGTGCCAGCTCATCGGGACAGGGTAACACCGGGGAGCTGTTTTTT
CDR3aa: CASSSGQGNTGELFF

d_gene: .
j_gene: TRBJ1-2
v_gene: TRBV14
abundance: .
CDR3nt: TGTGCCAGCAGCCAAGAACCGGGGAGGAACTATGGCTACACCTTC
CDR3aa: CASSQEPGRNYGYTF

d_gene: .
j_gene: TRBJ2-7
v_gene: TRBV5-1
abundance: once
CDR3nt: TGCGCCAGCAGCTTCTGGAGGGGCGAGGGAGAGCAGTACTTC
CDR3aa: CASSFWRGEGEQYF

d_gene: .
j_gene: TRBJ1-2
v_gene: TRBV20-1
abundance: .
CDR3nt: TGCAGTGCTCGGGGGTACTATGGCTACACCTTC
CDR3aa: CSARGYYGYTF

d_gene: TRBD2
j_gene: TRBJ2-7
v_gene: TRBV7-2
abundance: .
CDR3nt: TGTGCCAGCAGCGTGGCGGGGGGGCCCTACGAGCAGTACTTC
CDR3aa: CASSVAGGPYEQYF

d_gene: .
j_gene: TRBJ1-5
v_gene: TRBV6-1
abundance: few
CDR3nt: TGTGCCAGCAGTGAAGGGCCAGGGCCCCAGCATTTT
CDR3aa: CASSEGPGPQHF

d_gene: TRBD1
j_gene: TRBJ1-4
v_gene: TRBV5-1
abundance: .
CDR3nt: TGCGCCAGCAGCTTGGGATCCCGGGACAGGGTTGAAAAACTGTTTTTT
CDR3aa: CASSLGSRDRVEKLFF

d_gene: TRBD1
j_gene: TRBJ2-7
v_gene: TRBV4-3
abundance: .
CDR3nt: TGCGCCAGCAGCCAAGCAGGGGGCGGGGTATACGAGCAGTACTTC
CDR3aa: CASSQAGGGVYEQYF

d_gene: .
j_gene: TRBJ1-1
v_gene: TRBV29-1
abundance: .
CDR3nt: TGCAGCGGAGGGTTCATGAACACTGAAGCTTTCTTT
CDR3aa: CSGGFMNTEAFF

d_gene: TRBD2
j_gene: TRBJ2-1
v_gene: TRBV2
abundance: .
CDR3nt: TGTGCCAGCAGTGCTACTGGACTAGCGGGGATCAATGAGCAGTTCTTC
CDR3aa: CASSATGLAGINEQFF